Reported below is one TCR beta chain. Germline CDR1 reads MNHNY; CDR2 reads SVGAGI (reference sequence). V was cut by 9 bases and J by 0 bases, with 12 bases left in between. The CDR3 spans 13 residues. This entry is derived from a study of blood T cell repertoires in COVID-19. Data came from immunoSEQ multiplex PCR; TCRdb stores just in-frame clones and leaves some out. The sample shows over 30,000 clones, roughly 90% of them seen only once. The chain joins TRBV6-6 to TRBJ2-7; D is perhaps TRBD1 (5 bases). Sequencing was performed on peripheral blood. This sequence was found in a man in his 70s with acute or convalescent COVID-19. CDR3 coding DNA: TGTGCCAGTATCTCAGGGTCCTCCTACGAGCAGTACTTC. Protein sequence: CASISGSSYEQYF.